This T cell receptor beta chain was captured by sequencing in a study of identical twins. From the 5' RACE reads, TCRdb called clonotypes with MiXCR, one entry per CDR3 protein. The sample gives 1.5 million to 2 million distinct CDR3 sequences, roughly 35% of which show up once; about 0.25% is in the top ten. General study results and limits: There is a chance that invariant MAIT and iNKT cells partially muddied zero-insertion analyses.

Looked up from germline, CDR1 is MNHEY and CDR2 is SVGAGI. The CDR3 extends over 15 amino acids. V was cut by 0 bases and J by 2 bases, with 10 bases left in between. About this clonotype itself: The antigen remains unidentified.

Sequencing was done on a sample of cord blood. The rearrangement uses TRBV6-5 and TRBJ1-1; D call uncertain. The TCR was taken from a newborn girl in good health. The CDR3 DNA follows: TGTGCCAGCAGTTACTCGAATTCGGGAAACACTGAAGCTTTCTTT. This encodes CASSYSNSGNTEAFF.